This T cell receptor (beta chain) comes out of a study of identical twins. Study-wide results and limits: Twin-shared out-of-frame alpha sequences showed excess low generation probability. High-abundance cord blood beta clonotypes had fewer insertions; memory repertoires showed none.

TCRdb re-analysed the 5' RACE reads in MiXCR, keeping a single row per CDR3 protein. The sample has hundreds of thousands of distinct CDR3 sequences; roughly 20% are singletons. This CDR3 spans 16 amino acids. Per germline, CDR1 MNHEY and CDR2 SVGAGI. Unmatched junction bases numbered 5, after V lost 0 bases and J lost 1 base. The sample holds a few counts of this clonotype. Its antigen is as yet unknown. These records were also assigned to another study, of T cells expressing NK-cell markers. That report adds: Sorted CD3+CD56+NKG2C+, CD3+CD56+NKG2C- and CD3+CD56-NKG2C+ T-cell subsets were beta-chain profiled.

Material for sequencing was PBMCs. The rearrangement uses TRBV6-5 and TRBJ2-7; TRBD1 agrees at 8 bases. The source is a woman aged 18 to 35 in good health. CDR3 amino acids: CASSYSGRGLSYEQYF. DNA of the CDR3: TGTGCCAGCAGTTACTCGGGCAGGGGGCTATCCTACGAGCAGTACTTC.